The 27 T cell receptor beta chains presented below share a single source sample, sequenced in a study of cytomegalovirus exposure and HLA in healthy donors (dated by TCRdb to 2017 to 2019). Library preparation employed the immunoSEQ multiplex PCR assay. Held by TCRdb, this immuneACCESS table contains in-frame sequences only and omits some clones. Under half of the omission traces to an unresolved V gene where checked; the cause of the rest is unknown. Within this sample are roughly 230,000 clones, with about 90% of them counted one time only. The ten largest make up under 4% of the sample. The sequenced sample consisted of PBMCs. The receptors were sampled from a woman aged 25 to 39 in good health and CMV-seronegative.

The chain employs TRBV5-6 and TRBJ2-5; a weak D match, TRBD1 (5 bases). The CDR3 spans 14 residues. The V end lost 2 bases, the J end lost 5 bases, and 13 bases lay between the germline ends. CDR1 SGHDT and CDR2 YYEEEE come from the germline V gene. CDR3 residues: CASSFPGLGETQYF. The DNA for the CDR3 is TGTGCCAGCAGCTTTCCAGGGTTGGGGGAGACCCAGTACTTC.

This chain connects TRBV6-5 to TRBJ2-1; D remains unclear. CDR3 size: 16 residues. V lost 2 bases and J lost 4, with 15 bases in between. Germline assignment: CDR1 MNHEY and CDR2 SVGAGI. The CDR3 loop is CASSYGPFGEYNEQFF. In DNA, the CDR3 is TGTGCCAGCAGTTACGGACCATTTGGAGAATACAATGAGCAGTTCTTC.

V is TRBV5-4 and J is TRBJ2-7, with TRBD1 matching over 11 bases. The germline gives CDR1 SGHNT, CDR2 YYREEE (reference sequence). V was pared by 4 bases and J by 5 bases, with 8 bases of the junction left unmatched. The CDR3 length is 15 residues. DNA for the CDR3: TGTGCCAGCAGCCCCCGGGACAGGGGGTTCGACGAGCAGTACTTC. It encodes CASSPRDRGFDEQYF.

The chain carries TRBV27 and TRBJ2-1; D is uncertain. This CDR3 region has 15 residues. Germline values: CDR1 MNHEY, CDR2 SMNVEV (reference sequence). Trimming took 4 bases from V and 0 from J, leaving 10 bases between them. CDR3 in amino acids: CASSYDRSSYNEQFF. The CDR3 DNA is TGTGCCAGCAGTTATGACCGGAGCTCCTACAATGAGCAGTTCTTC.

CDR3 sequence reads: CASAGGSTDTQYF. CDR3 nucleotide sequence: TGTGCCAGCGCAGGGGGGTCCACAGATACGCAGTATTTT. The V gene is TRBV28, the J gene TRBJ2-3, with D possibly matching TRBD1 (7 bases). The CDR3 sequence is 13 residues long. Germline CDR1 and CDR2: MDHEN and SYDVKM. V shed 8 bases and J shed 2 bases, with 11 bases lying between them.

This sequence joins TRBV27 and TRBJ2-1; D is unclear. The CDR3 runs to 16 residues. CDR1 MNHEY and CDR2 SMNVEV come from the germline V gene (reference sequence). The ends were cut back, 6 bases at V and 5 bases at J, with 20 bases in the middle. The CDR3 sequence: CASRGTDVGIDNEQFF. The CDR3, as DNA: TGTGCCAGCAGGGGAACAGACGTAGGGATTGACAATGAGCAGTTCTTC.

This chain joins TRBV9 and TRBJ1-3; D unclear. CDR1 and CDR2 (germline): SGDLS, YYNGEE. The V gene lost 0 bases and the J gene lost 6 bases, with 10 bases spanning the gap. This CDR3 has 14 residues. The CDR3 spells CASSVEGFANTIYF. The DNA for the CDR3 is TGTGCCAGCAGCGTAGAAGGGTTCGCAAACACCATATATTTT.

This rearrangement joins TRBV4-3 to TRBJ2-4; 11 positions match TRBD2. Losses at the gene ends were 3 bases for V and 14 bases for J; bases not matched to a gene: 3. The CDR3 has 12 amino acids. The V gene's germline CDR1 is LGHNA and CDR2 YSLEER. The CDR3 sequence: CASSHRLAGKYF. In DNA form, the CDR3 reads TGCGCCAGCAGCCACCGACTAGCGGGGAAGTACTTC.

The genes are TRBV5-6 and TRBJ2-2, with unresolved D. This CDR3 region has 13 residues. Per the germline V gene, CDR1 is SGHDT and CDR2 is YYEEEE. Trimming pared 1 base from V and 6 bases from J, leaving 7 bases between. For the CDR3, the DNA is TGTGCCAGCAGCTTGACGGGTCCCGGGGAGCTGTTTTTT. Protein sequence: CASSLTGPGELFF.

This chain links TRBV9 with TRBJ2-7, with 10 bases aligning to TRBD1. The CDR3 has 17 residues. V lost 2 bases to trimming and J lost 3 bases; unmatched junction nucleotides: 11. The germline V gene has CDR1 SGDLS and CDR2 YYNGEE. The CDR3 sequence: CASSVRQGANHFYEQYF. The DNA of the CDR3 is TGTGCCAGCAGCGTGAGACAGGGGGCGAACCATTTCTACGAGCAGTACTTC.

The chain is built from TRBV10-3 and TRBJ2-7, with D perhaps TRBD2 (5 bases). Germline V lookup: CDR1 ENHRY, CDR2 SYGVKD. V dropped 0 bases and J dropped 7 bases, with 19 bases sitting between them. This CDR3 contains 16 residues. CDR3 DNA: TGTGCCATCAGTGAGTCGGTGGCGTCTAGCCAGTTGGAGCAGTACTTC. Translating gives CAISESVASSQLEQYF.

The chain has TRBV5-6 and TRBJ2-2; 7 bases align to TRBD2. The CDR3 loop spans 15 amino acids. V dropped 0 bases and J dropped 7; count of bases not matched to a gene: 6. Germline assignment: CDR1 SGHDT and CDR2 YYEEEE. CDR3 nucleotide sequence: TGTGCCAGCAGCTTGGGGCTAGCGGAATTCGGGGAGCTGTTTTTT. This gives the protein CASSLGLAEFGELFF.

The genes are TRBV27 and TRBJ2-7, with D unclear. CDR1 and CDR2 (germline): MNHEY, SMNVEV (reference sequence). V was shortened by 3 bases and J by 0 bases, with 12 bases between the two germline ends. The CDR3 consists of 15 residues. The CDR3 region is CASSLKYPPSYEQYF. CDR3 in DNA: TGTGCCAGCAGTTTGAAGTACCCTCCCTCCTACGAGCAGTACTTC.

The chain combines TRBV15 with TRBJ2-3, with D uncertain. Trimming cost V 7 bases and J 0 bases, with 8 bases left between them. The CDR3 runs to 13 residues. The germline V gene has CDR1 LNHNV and CDR2 YYDKDF (reference sequence). CDR3 DNA sequence: TGTGCCACCAACCTACCTAGCACAGATACGCAGTATTTT. This translates into CATNLPSTDTQYF.

V gene TRBV14 combines with J gene TRBJ2-1; D may match TRBD1 or TRBD2 (6 bases each). The length of the CDR3 is 16 residues. From germline, CDR1 is SGHDN and CDR2 FVKESK. Trimming cost V 0 bases and J 7 bases, with 16 bases left between them. CDR3 bases: TGTGCCAGCAGCCAAGAAGGGGGGAGGTCCCCGAATGAGCAGTTCTTC. Its translation: CASSQEGGRSPNEQFF.

The V and J genes are TRBV29-1 and TRBJ1-4; a weak D match, TRBD1 (6 bases). This CDR3 has 13 residues. The V and J ends lost 6 bases and 5 bases respectively, with 13 bases between them. Germline V CDR1 and CDR2: SQVTM, ANQGSEA. The CDR3 is CSVGRGGNEKLFF. The CDR3 coding sequence is TGCAGCGTCGGGCGAGGGGGGAATGAAAAACTGTTTTTT.

V usage is TRBV5-1 and J usage is TRBJ2-7, with unresolved D. The CDR3 is 14 amino acids. Per the germline V gene, CDR1 is SGHRS and CDR2 is YFSETQ. V was shortened by 0 bases and J by 3 bases, with 10 bases between the two germline ends. CDR3 residues: CASSLETVSYEQYF. The DNA of the CDR3 is TGCGCCAGCAGCTTGGAAACGGTAAGCTACGAGCAGTACTTC. The full variable domain, with the rest looked up from reference TRBV5-1 and TRBJ2-7, is KAGVTQTPRYLIKTRGQQVTLSCSPISGHRSVSWYQQTPGQGLQFLFEYFSETQRNKGNFPGRFSGRQFSNSRSEMNVSTLELGDSALYLCASSLETVSYEQYFGPGTRLTVT.

The CDR3 here is CASSATGGDYEQYF. CDR3 bases: TGTGCCAGCTCGGCAACAGGGGGCGACTACGAGCAGTACTTC. The V call is TRBV18, the J call TRBJ2-7, with 9 bases matching TRBD1. Germline lookup yields CDR1 KGHSH and CDR2 LQKENI. This CDR3 is built from 14 residues. The V gene end was trimmed by 6 bases and the J gene end by 3 bases; junction bases not matched to a gene: 6.

The chain recombines TRBV21-1 with TRBJ2-7. TRBV21-1 is a pseudogene segment. The CDR3 is 14 amino acids. CDR3 nucleotides: TGTGCCAGCAGCAAAGAGGGCCTGTCCTACGAGCAGTACTTC. It translates to CASSKEGLSYEQYF.

This clone was seen just once. The chain combines TRBV5-1 with TRBJ2-7; 10 nucleotides match TRBD2. Trimming cost V 2 bases and J 9 bases; bases outside gene matches: 14. The CDR3 is 16 amino acids. Germline-derived CDR1 and CDR2 are SGHRS and YFSETQ. CDR3 region: CASSLDSSGRAIGQYF. The CDR3, as DNA: TGCGCCAGCAGCTTAGATTCGAGCGGGAGGGCCATAGGGCAGTACTTC.

As DNA, the CDR3 is TGTGCCAGCAGTCTAGGGAATGAGCAGTTCTTC. Its translation: CASSLGNEQFF. V is TRBV28 and J is TRBJ2-1, with unresolved D. The germline gives CDR1 MDHEN, CDR2 SYDVKM. V was shortened by 5 bases and J by 7 bases, with 6 bases between the two germline ends. The CDR3 totals 11 residues. The full variable domain, in which reference TRBV28 and TRBJ2-1 provide the parts outside the CDR3, is DVKVTQSSRYLVKRTGEKVFLECVQDMDHENMFWYRQDPGLGLRLIYFSYDVKMKEKGDIPEGYSVSREKKERFSLILESASTNQTSMYLCASSLGNEQFFGPGTRLTVL.

V gene TRBV6-4 combines with J gene TRBJ1-3, with no clear D. This CDR3 has 17 amino acids. From germline, CDR1 is MRHNA and CDR2 SNTAGT. With 4 bases removed from V and 0 bases from J, the gap between germline ends came to 16 bases. DNA of the CDR3: TGTGCCAGCAGTGGGGCCCATAGGCCCCTCTCTGGAAACACCATATATTTT. This translates into CASSGAHRPLSGNTIYF.

The rearrangement links TRBV28 to TRBJ2-3; 10 bases map to TRBD2. J lost 5 bases, V lost 6 bases, and 5 bases had no gene match. This CDR3 contains 14 residues. Per germline, CDR1 MDHEN and CDR2 SYDVKM. The CDR3 bases are TGTGCCAGCAGCCCCCGGACTAGCGGAGATACGCAGTATTTT. Translation: CASSPRTSGDTQYF.

The J gene is TRBJ1-1, the V gene TRBV4-1, with D possibly being TRBD1 (6 bases). Germline V gives CDR1 MGHRA, CDR2 YSYEKL. This CDR3 has 17 residues. Trimming took 3 bases from V and 0 from J, leaving 17 bases between them. The CDR3 DNA reads TGCGCCAGCAGCCAGGCCCTTGGCGGACAGCTGAACACTGAAGCTTTCTTT. Translated, it gives CASSQALGGQLNTEAFF.

The genes are TRBV7-2 and TRBJ2-1; 12 bases agree with TRBD2. The junction had 3 bases not matched to a gene; V was cut back by 0 bases and J by 0 bases. Germline V CDR1 and CDR2: SGHTA, FQGNSA. The CDR3 runs 18 residues. CDR3 sequence (DNA): TGTGCCAGCAGCTTAGCCGGACTAGCGGGGCTCTCCTACAATGAGCAGTTCTTC. This codes for CASSLAGLAGLSYNEQFF.

CDR3 coding DNA: TGTGCCAGCAGTTTTGGTTACGGTCCCTATGGCTACACCTTC. Translating gives CASSFGYGPYGYTF. This chain connects TRBV28 to TRBJ1-2; no clear D gene. CDR3 length equals 14 residues. Germline V gene lookup returns CDR1 MDHEN and CDR2 SYDVKM. V was clipped by 3 bases and J by 4 bases, with 12 bases between them.

Here the CDR3 DNA reads TGTGCCACCCAGGGGGCTGACATTCAGTACTTC. It codes for CATQGADIQYF. The chain links TRBV18 to TRBJ2-4, with 8 nucleotides matching TRBD1. Germline V lookup: CDR1 KGHSH, CDR2 LQKENI. J was trimmed by 8 bases and V by 10 bases; bases with no gene match: 4. This CDR3 contains 11 residues. Full variable domain (outside the CDR3, taken from reference TRBV18 and TRBJ2-4): NAGVMQNPRHLVRRRGQEARLRCSPMKGHSHVYWYRQLPEEGLKFMVYLQKENIIDESGMPKERFSAEFPKEGPSILRIQQVVRGDSAAYFCATQGADIQYFGAGTRLSVL.